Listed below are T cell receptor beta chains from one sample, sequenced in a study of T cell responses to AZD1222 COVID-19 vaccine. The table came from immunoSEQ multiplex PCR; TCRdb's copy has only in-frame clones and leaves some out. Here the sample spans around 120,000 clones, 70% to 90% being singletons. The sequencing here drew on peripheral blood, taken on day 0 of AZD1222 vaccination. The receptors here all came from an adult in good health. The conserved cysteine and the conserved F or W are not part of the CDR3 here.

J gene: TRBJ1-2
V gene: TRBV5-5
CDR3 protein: ASSPPLQGRWGYT

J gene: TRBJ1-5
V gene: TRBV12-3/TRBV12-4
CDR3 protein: ASSTQGYQPQH

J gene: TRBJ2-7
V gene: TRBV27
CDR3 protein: ASSFGTGSSYEQY

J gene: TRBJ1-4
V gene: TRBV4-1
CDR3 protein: ASSQDRQAYNEKLF

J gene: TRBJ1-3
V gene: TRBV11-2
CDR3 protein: ASSLDRRSGNTIY

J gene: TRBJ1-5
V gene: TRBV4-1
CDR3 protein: ASSQGRASALGVPQH

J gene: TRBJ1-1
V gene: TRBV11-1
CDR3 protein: ASSLAGRGNTEAF

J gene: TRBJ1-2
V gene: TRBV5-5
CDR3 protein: ASSTGQGYGYT

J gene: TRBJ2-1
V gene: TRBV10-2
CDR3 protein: ASKRDSPSEQF

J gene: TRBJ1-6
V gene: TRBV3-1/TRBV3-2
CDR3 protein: ASSPRGGRGGSPLH

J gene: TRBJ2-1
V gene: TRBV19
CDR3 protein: ASSITPRDNEQF

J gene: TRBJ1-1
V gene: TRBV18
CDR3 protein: ASSPLGDTEAF

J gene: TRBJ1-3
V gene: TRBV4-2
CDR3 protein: ASSRSLTGAGGGNTIY

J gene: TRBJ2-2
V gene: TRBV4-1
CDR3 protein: ASSPGAGQVTGELF

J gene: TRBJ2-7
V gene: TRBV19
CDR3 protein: ASSIDSGRASSYEQY

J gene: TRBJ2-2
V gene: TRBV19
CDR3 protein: ASSIGTAGELF

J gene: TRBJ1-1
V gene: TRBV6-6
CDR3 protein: ASTQTVNTEAF

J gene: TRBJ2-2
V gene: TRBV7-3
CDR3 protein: ASSLSAQMNTGELF

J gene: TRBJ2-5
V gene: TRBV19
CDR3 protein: ASSIGSFTGETQY

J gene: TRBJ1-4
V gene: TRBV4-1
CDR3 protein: ASSQDDTATNEKLF

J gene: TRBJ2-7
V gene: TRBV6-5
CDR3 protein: ASSYSQTGPWYEQY

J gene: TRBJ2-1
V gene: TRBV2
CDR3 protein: ASSRGRNNEQF

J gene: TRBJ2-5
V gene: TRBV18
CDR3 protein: ASSPRREGVQETQY

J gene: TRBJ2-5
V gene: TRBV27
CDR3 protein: ASSLTQGALETQY

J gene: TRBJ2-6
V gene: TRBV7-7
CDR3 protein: ASSPLAGSGANVLT

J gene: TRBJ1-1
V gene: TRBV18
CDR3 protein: ASSFSTGVDTEAF

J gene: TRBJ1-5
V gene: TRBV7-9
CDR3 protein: ASSPSGTGPYSNQPQH

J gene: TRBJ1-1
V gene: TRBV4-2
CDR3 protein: ASSRKGQTNTEAF

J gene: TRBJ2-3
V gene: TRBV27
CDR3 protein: ASSSTRTGTNTDTQY

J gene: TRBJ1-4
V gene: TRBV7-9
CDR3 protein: ASSSPRWATNEKLF

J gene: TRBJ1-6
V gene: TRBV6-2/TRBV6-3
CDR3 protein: ASSYRDRANSPLH

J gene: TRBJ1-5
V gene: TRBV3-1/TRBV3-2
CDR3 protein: ASSKQGQDQPQH